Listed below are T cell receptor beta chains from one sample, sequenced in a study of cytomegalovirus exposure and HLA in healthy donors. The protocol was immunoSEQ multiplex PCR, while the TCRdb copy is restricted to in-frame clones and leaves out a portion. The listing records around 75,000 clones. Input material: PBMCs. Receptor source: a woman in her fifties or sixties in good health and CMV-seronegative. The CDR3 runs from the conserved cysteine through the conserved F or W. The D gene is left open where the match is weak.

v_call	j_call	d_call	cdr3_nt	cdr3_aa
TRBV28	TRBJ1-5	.	TGTGCCAGCAGCTCCGGGGGTTCGGACAATCAGCCCCAGCATTTT	CASSSGGSDNQPQHF
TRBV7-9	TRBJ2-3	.	TGTGCCAGCAGATACGAGGGGGATTACACAGATACGCAGTATTTT	CASRYEGDYTDTQYF
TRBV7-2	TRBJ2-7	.	TGTGCCAGCAGCGAACCGGGACTGTACTACGAGCAGTACTTC	CASSEPGLYYEQYF
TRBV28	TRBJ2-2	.	TGTGCCAGCAGCCTAGAGCTAGCCCCGCCCAACACCGGGGAGCTGTTTTTT	CASSLELAPPNTGELFF
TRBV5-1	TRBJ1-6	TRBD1	TGCGCCAGCAGCACGGGACAGGGGGGAATCTCCTATAATTCACCCCTCCACTTT	CASSTGQGGISYNSPLHF
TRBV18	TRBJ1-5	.	TGTGCCAGCTCACCGGAGGCAGGCAATCAGCCCCAGCATTTT	CASSPEAGNQPQHF
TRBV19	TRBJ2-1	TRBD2	TGTGCCAGTAGCAGAGGGACTAGTTCCTTGGCTGAGCAGTTCTTC	CASSRGTSSLAEQFF
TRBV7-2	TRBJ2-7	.	TGTGCCAGCAGCTTAAGGGGCGGGGACTCCTACGAGCAGTACTTC	CASSLRGGDSYEQYF
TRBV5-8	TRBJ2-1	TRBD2	TGTGCCAGCAGCCCGACGAGGACTAGCGGACGGGAGCAGTTCTTC	CASSPTRTSGREQFF
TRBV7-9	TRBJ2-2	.	TGTGCCTCTTCGGGAGGGGGCCGGGACACCGGGGAGCTGTTTTTT	CASSGGGRDTGELFF
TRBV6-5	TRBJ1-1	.	TGTGCCAGCAGTTACTCGTACCAGGGGCACACTGAAGCTTTCTTT	CASSYSYQGHTEAFF
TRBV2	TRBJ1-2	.	TGTGCCAGCAGTGAACGGGGAGGGGGAGTTGGCTACACCTTC	CASSERGGGVGYTF
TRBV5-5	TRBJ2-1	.	TGTGCCAGCAGCTTGAATGAGGAGCAGTTCTTC	CASSLNEEQFF
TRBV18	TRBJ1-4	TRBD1	TGTGCCAGCTCACCAACGGGACAGCAAGATGAAAAACTGTTTTTT	CASSPTGQQDEKLFF
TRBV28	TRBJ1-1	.	TGTGCCAGCAGTTTTCCTCAACAGGATCAAGCTTTCTTT	CASSFPQQDQAFF
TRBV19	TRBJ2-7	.	TGTGCCAGTAATCCTGGGAGGTTTTCCTACTCCATCAGCTGGGAGCAGTACTTC	CASNPGRFSYSISWEQYF
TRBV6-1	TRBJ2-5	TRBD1	TGTGCCAGCAATCCGGGACAGGGGGCTGGAGAGACCCAGTACTTC	CASNPGQGAGETQYF
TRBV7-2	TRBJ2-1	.	TGTGCCAGCAGCTTAAGCGCGGTAGACAATGAGCAGTTCTTC	CASSLSAVDNEQFF
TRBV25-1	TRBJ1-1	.	TGTGCCACCTGTTTCGGGGGGAACACTGAAGCTTTCTTT	CATCFGGNTEAFF
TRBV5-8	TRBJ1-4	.	TGTGCCAGCAGCTCAAACGGGGGGGGCTTTGAAAAACTGTTTTTT	CASSSNGGGFEKLFF
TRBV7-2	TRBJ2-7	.	TGTGCCAGCAGGTTGGACGGCGGGATCCCCTACGAGCAGTACTTC	CASRLDGGIPYEQYF
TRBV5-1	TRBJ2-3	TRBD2	TGCGCCAGCAGCACTGGACTAGCCCTATACGCAGATACGCAGTATTTT	CASSTGLALYADTQYF
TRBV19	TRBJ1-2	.	TGTGCCAGTAACATTGGGGGGGGGACGAACTATGGCTACACCTTC	CASNIGGGTNYGYTF
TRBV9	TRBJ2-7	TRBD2	TGTGCCAGCAGCGTAGCTTGGGCGGGAGTTAGCGACGAGCAGTACTTC	CASSVAWAGVSDEQYF
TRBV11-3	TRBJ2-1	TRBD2	TGTGCCAGCAGCTTAGTTCTGGGACTAGCGGGAGCCAATGAGCAGTTCTTC	CASSLVLGLAGANEQFF
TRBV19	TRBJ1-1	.	TGTGCCAGCGCATTTCAGGGGATGAACACTGAAGCTTTCTTT	CASAFQGMNTEAFF
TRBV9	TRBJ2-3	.	TGTGCCAGCAGCGTAGGCCCTACTAGGGGCACAGATACGCAGTATTTT	CASSVGPTRGTDTQYF
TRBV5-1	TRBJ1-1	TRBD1	TGCGCCAGCAGCCGAGGACAGGCAACCACTGAAGCTTTCTTT	CASSRGQATTEAFF
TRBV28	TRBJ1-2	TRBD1	TGTGCCAGCAGTCTCGCAGGGGGCGCGGACTATGGCTACACCTTC	CASSLAGGADYGYTF
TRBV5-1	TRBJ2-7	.	TGCGCCAGCAGCCTGGACCCGAGCTCCTACGAGCAGTACTTC	CASSLDPSSYEQYF
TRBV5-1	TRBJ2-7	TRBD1	TGCGCCAGCAGCTTGGATCCCCCCGGACAGGGTAGCTACGAGCAGTACTTC	CASSLDPPGQGSYEQYF
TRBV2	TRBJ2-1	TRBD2	TGTGCCAGCAGCGGGGGGAACTCCTACAATGAGCAGTTCTTC	CASSGGNSYNEQFF
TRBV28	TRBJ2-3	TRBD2	TGTGCCAGCAGTTCTACTAGCGGGAGCTACACAGATACGCAGTATTTT	CASSSTSGSYTDTQYF
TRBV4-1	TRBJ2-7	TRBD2	TGCGCCAGCAGCACGCCAAGGGGGACTAGGAACGAGCAGTACTTC	CASSTPRGTRNEQYF
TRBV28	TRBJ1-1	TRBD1	TGTGCCAGCAGTCCGACAGGGGGCCAATGGACTGAAGCTTTCTTT	CASSPTGGQWTEAFF
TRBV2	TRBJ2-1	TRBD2	TGTGCCAGCAGCGCCACGGGACTAGCGGGAAACAATGAGCAGTTCTTC	CASSATGLAGNNEQFF
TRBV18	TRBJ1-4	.	TGTGCCAGCTCACCAAAGGGGAGGGGGACAACTAATGAAAAACTGTTTTTT	CASSPKGRGTTNEKLFF
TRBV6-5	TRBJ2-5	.	TGTGCCAGCAGTCGGACAGTCCAAGAGACCCAGTACTTC	CASSRTVQETQYF
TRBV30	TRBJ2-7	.	TGTGCCTACGGGCGGGGTTTGGGCGAGCAGTACTTC	CAYGRGLGEQYF
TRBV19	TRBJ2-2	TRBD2	TGTGCCAGTAGTTCGCTGGCGGGAGACACCGGGGAGCTGTTTTTT	CASSSLAGDTGELFF
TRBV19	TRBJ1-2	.	TGTGCCAGTAGGGAAAGGACAGAGGCGGCGTATGGCTACACCTTC	CASRERTEAAYGYTF